A single sample is the source of the 19 T cell receptor beta chains below, sequenced in a study of CD8+ T cells in alopecia areata. After isolation, RNA underwent reverse transcription to generate cDNA as the sequencing template. Libraries were prepared by immunoSEQ multiplex PCR; TCRdb keeps only in-frame clonotypes and omits some of them. This table has more than 200,000 clones, roughly two thirds appearing once. The material sequenced was CD4+ T cells sorted from blood, taken at week 0. These receptor sequences come from a human donor with alopecia areata.

The chain combines TRBV29-1 with TRBJ2-3; TRBD1 aligns across 9 bases. This CDR3 region has 14 residues. The J segment lost 4 bases and the V segment lost 7 bases, leaving 9 bases of the junction unmatched. Germline CDR1 reads SQVTM; CDR2 reads ANQGSEA. Written as DNA, the CDR3 is TGCAGCGCCGATCCGGGACAGGGCCCAGATACGCAGTATTTT. Encoded protein: CSADPGQGPDTQYF.

This clone showed up just a few times. The chain couples TRBV6-5 to TRBJ1-1; a possible D gene is TRBD1 (5 bases). Trimming took off 8 bases at V and 3 bases at J, with 13 bases between the two ends. The germline V gene encodes CDR1 MNHEY and CDR2 SVGAGI. The CDR3 contains 13 residues. CDR3 loop: CASRRGFDTEAFF. In DNA, the CDR3 is TGTGCCAGCCGACGGGGGTTTGACACTGAAGCTTTCTTT.

This clone appeared a single time. The rearrangement joins TRBV18 to TRBJ2-5; no firm D call. Looked up from germline, CDR1 is KGHSH and CDR2 is LQKENI. CDR3 size: 14 residues. Trimming took off 4 bases at V and 0 bases at J, with 9 bases between the two ends. The CDR3 sequence is CASSLQANQETQYF. CDR3 sequence (DNA): TGTGCCAGCTCACTCCAGGCTAACCAAGAGACCCAGTACTTC.

This clone showed up just a few times. This rearrangement joins TRBV2 to TRBJ2-1, with D perhaps assigned TRBD1 or TRBD2 (5 bases each). Germline V CDR1 and CDR2: SNHLY, FYNNEI. The CDR3 is 13 residues long. V shed 4 bases and J shed 9 bases, with 13 bases lying between them. CDR3 sequence (DNA): TGTGCCAGCAGTGCCCCTGAGAGGGGTGAGCAGTTCTTC. Residues: CASSAPERGEQFF.

V usage is TRBV27 and J usage is TRBJ2-7, with 11 bases matching TRBD2. The CDR3 is made up of 16 amino acids. Germline values: CDR1 MNHEY, CDR2 SMNVEV (reference sequence). J lost 4 bases, V lost 3 bases, and 8 bases had no gene match. CDR3 coding DNA: TGTGCCAGCAGTTTGTTACTAGCGGGGGCCAGGTACGAGCAGTACTTC. Amino acid sequence: CASSLLLAGARYEQYF.

The chain combines TRBV29-1 with TRBJ2-2; D is possibly TRBD1 (5 bases). CDR1 SQVTM and CDR2 ANQGSEA come from the germline V gene. The CDR3 covers 13 residues. V was pared by 6 bases and J by 6 bases, with 14 bases between. The CDR3 nucleotides are TGCAGCGTCAGATACCAGGGATCCGGGGAGCTGTTTTTT. Protein sequence: CSVRYQGSGELFF.

Only one count was recorded for this clone. The chain joins TRBV6-5 to TRBJ1-1; D not certain. Trimming pared 4 bases from V and 1 base from J, leaving 13 bases between. This CDR3 region has 15 residues. Germline V gene data show CDR1 as MNHEY and CDR2 as SVGAGI. CDR3 nucleotides: TGTGCCAGCAGTTTACGGGCAGACTGGAACACTGAAGCTTTCTTT. It is translated as CASSLRADWNTEAFF.

This rearrangement joins TRBV5-1 to TRBJ1-6, with D possibly being TRBD1 (5 bases). The V end lost 0 bases, the J end lost 10 bases, and 11 bases lay between the germline ends. The CDR3 runs to 14 residues. Per germline, CDR1 SGHRS and CDR2 YFSETQ. CDR3 amino acids: CASSLEGTPSPLHF. In DNA form, the CDR3 reads TGCGCCAGCAGCTTGGAAGGGACCCCCTCACCCCTCCACTTT.

The chain combines TRBV27 with TRBJ1-2; 8 nucleotides line up with TRBD1. V dropped 2 bases and J dropped 0; count of bases not matched to a gene: 2. Germline values: CDR1 MNHEY, CDR2 SMNVEV (reference sequence). The CDR3 runs to 15 residues. The CDR3 spells CASSLQGAPNYGYTF. CDR3 nucleotide sequence: TGTGCCAGCAGTTTACAGGGGGCCCCTAACTATGGCTACACCTTC.

This sequence joins TRBV6-5 and TRBJ2-5, with D uncertain. The CDR3 length is 14 residues. Germline V gene data show CDR1 as MNHEY and CDR2 as SVGAGI. The V end lost 5 bases, the J end lost 2 bases, and 12 bases lay between the germline ends. CDR3 sequence reads: CASSPTDGQETQYF. The DNA of the CDR3 is TGTGCCAGCAGTCCCACCGACGGACAAGAGACCCAGTACTTC.

The genes are TRBV29-1 and TRBJ1-1, with a weak D call TRBD1 (5 bases). Trimming took 3 bases from V and 5 from J, leaving 10 bases between them. The CDR3 is 12 amino acids. The germline gives CDR1 SQVTM, CDR2 ANQGSEA. CDR3: CSVDRARTEAFF. In DNA form, the CDR3 reads TGCAGCGTTGACAGGGCCCGAACTGAAGCTTTCTTT.

V and J are TRBV30 and TRBJ2-2; no clear D gene. Between the trimmed V and J ends, which lost 0 bases and 0 bases, there was a span of 5 bases. Germline CDR1 GTSNPN, CDR2 SVGIG (reference sequence). The CDR3 is 14 residues long. The CDR3 protein is CAWSVGTNTGELFF. The CDR3, as DNA: TGTGCCTGGAGTGTTGGAACGAACACCGGGGAGCTGTTTTTT. Combining the CDR3 with reference TRBV30 and TRBJ2-2 gives the whole variable domain SQTIHQWPATLVQPVGSPLSLECTVEGTSNPNLYWYRQAAGRGLQLLFYSVGIGQISSEVPQNLSASRPQDRQFILSSKKLLLSDSGFYLCAWSVGTNTGELFFGEGSRLTVL.

This clone was seen once. The chain recombines TRBV6-5 with TRBJ1-5; tentatively, D is TRBD1 (5 bases). This CDR3 has 15 amino acids. V was pared by 6 bases and J by 6 bases, with 18 bases between. Germline values: CDR1 MNHEY, CDR2 SVGAGI. Here the CDR3 DNA reads TGTGCCAGCAGCTCCGGGACTAGCGGCTTTCAGCCCCAGCATTTT. Protein sequence: CASSSGTSGFQPQHF.

V usage is TRBV7-8 and J usage is TRBJ1-2; TRBD1 is a possible D gene (5 bases). Trimming took off 4 bases at V and 12 bases at J, with 15 bases between the two ends. The CDR3 spans 12 residues. Per the germline V gene, CDR1 is SGHVS and CDR2 is FQNEAQ. As DNA, the CDR3 is TGTGCCAGCAGCTCCTTAGGAGGCAGGGACACCTTC. This codes for CASSSLGGRDTF.

The chain joins TRBV7-2 to TRBJ1-2; no definite D call. CDR1 and CDR2 (germline): SGHTA, FQGNSA. The V end was cut by 5 bases, the J end by 5 bases, with 12 bases between. The CDR3 spans 13 residues. The chain's CDR3 is CASSSPPGYGYTF. The CDR3 DNA follows: TGTGCCAGCAGCAGCCCCCCCGGTTATGGCTACACCTTC. The full variable domain, its missing parts supplied by reference TRBV7-2 and TRBJ1-2, is GAGVSQSPSNKVTEKGKDVELRCDPISGHTALYWYRQSLGQGLEFLIYFQGNSAPDKSGLPSDRFSAERTGGSVSTLTIQRTQQEDSAVYLCASSSPPGYGYTFGSGTRLTVV.

This rearrangement joins TRBV6-5 to TRBJ1-1; weak D call: TRBD1 (6 bases). CDR3 length equals 13 residues. Germline loops: CDR1 MNHEY, CDR2 SVGAGI. V gave up 7 bases and J gave up 4 bases, with 13 bases separating them. The CDR3 DNA reads as TGTGCCAGCACCCGGGGGCAAGGCACTGAAGCTTTCTTT. Translation: CASTRGQGTEAFF.

The chain recombines TRBV29-1 with TRBJ2-3; a possible D gene is TRBD2 (5 bases). Germline loops: CDR1 SQVTM, CDR2 ANQGSEA. V was shortened by 6 bases and J by 4 bases, with 17 bases between the two germline ends. This CDR3 region has 14 residues. In DNA, the CDR3 is TGCAGCGTCCAAACTAGTGTAATGGCAGATACGCAGTATTTT. Translated: CSVQTSVMADTQYF.

This clone was observed a handful of times. J is TRBJ2-1 and V is TRBV29-1; D ambiguous. Germline V lookup: CDR1 SQVTM, CDR2 ANQGSEA. V was clipped by 8 bases and J by 9 bases, with 23 bases between them. This CDR3 has 14 residues. CDR3 protein: CSTTVDRVHVEQFF. The CDR3 DNA reads as TGCAGCACCACAGTGGACCGAGTTCACGTTGAGCAGTTCTTC.

The chain joins TRBV29-1 to TRBJ2-5, with 8 bases aligning to TRBD1. The CDR3 spans 14 residues. Germline-derived CDR1 and CDR2 are SQVTM and ANQGSEA. In DNA form, the CDR3 reads TGCAGTGCCGATCGGGACAGGACTGGGGAGACCCAGTACTTC. It yields the protein CSADRDRTGETQYF.